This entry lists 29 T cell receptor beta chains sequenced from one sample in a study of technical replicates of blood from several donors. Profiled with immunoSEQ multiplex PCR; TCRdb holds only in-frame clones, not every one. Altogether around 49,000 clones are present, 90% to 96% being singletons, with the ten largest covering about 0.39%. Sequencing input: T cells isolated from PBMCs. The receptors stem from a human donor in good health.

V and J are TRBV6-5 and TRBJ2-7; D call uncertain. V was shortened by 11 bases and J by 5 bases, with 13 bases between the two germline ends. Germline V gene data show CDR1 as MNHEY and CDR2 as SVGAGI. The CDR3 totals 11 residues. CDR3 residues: CAARSLHEQYF. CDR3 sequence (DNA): TGTGCCGCTCGGAGCCTCCACGAGCAGTACTTC.

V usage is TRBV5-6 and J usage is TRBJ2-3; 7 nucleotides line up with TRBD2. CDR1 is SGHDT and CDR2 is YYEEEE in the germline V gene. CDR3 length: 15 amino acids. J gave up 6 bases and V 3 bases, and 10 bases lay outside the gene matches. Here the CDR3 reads CASSYGLGTTDTQYF. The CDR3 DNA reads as TGTGCCAGCAGCTATGGACTAGGAACGACGGATACGCAGTATTTT. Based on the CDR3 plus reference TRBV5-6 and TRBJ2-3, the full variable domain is DAGVTQSPTHLIKTRGQQVTLRCSPKSGHDTVSWYQQALGQGPQFIFQYYEEEERQRGNFPDRFSGHQFPNYSSELNVNALLLGDSALYLCASSYGLGTTDTQYFGPGTRLTVL.

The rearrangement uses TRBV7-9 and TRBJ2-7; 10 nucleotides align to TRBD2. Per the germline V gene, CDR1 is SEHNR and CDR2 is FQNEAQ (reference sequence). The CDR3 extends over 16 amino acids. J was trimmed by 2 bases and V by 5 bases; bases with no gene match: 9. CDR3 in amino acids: CASSGYTSGKTYEQYF. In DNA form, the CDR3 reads TGTGCCAGCAGCGGATATACTAGCGGGAAGACCTACGAGCAGTACTTC.

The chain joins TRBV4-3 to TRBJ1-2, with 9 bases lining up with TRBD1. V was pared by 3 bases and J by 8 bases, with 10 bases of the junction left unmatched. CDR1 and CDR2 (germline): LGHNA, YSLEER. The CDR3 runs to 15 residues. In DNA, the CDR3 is TGCGCCAGCAGCCACGAACCGGGACAGGGTTTCGGCTACACCTTC. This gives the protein CASSHEPGQGFGYTF.

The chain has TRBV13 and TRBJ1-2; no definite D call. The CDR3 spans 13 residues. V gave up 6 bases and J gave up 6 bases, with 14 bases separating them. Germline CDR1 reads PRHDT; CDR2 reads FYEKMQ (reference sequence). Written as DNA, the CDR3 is TGTGCCAGCAGTTACGGACGGGGAAATGGCTACACCTTC. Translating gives CASSYGRGNGYTF.

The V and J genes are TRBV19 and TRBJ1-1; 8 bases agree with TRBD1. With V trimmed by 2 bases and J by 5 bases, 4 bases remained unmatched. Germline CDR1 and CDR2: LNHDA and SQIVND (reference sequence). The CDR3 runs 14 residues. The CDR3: CASSISDRETEAFF. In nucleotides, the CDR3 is TGTGCCAGTAGTATATCGGACAGGGAGACTGAAGCTTTCTTT.

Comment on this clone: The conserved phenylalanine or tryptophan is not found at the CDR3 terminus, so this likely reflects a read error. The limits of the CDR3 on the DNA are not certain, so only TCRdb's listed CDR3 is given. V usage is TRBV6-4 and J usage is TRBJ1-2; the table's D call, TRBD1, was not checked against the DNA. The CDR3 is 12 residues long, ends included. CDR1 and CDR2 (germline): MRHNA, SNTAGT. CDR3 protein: CASSPDRGGLRD.

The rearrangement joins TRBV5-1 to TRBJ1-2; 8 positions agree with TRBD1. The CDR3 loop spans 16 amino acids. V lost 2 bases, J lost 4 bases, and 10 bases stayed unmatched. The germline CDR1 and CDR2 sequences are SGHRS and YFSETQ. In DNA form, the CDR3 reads TGCGCCAGCAGCTTTGGGACAGGAGCTCTCGGCTATGGCTACACCTTC. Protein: CASSFGTGALGYGYTF.

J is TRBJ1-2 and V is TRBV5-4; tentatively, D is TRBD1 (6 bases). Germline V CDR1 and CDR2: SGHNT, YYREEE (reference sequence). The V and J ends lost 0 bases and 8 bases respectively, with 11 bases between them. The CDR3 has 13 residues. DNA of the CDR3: TGTGCCAGCAGCTTGGGGGGGCTTAAAGGCTACACCTTC. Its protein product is CASSLGGLKGYTF.

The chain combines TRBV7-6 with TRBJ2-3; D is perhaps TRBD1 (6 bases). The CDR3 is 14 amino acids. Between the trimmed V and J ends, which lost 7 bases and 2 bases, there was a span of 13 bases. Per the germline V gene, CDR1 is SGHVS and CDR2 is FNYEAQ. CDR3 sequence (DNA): TGTGCCAGCACCCCTCAGGGGCCCACAGATACGCAGTATTTT. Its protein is CASTPQGPTDTQYF.

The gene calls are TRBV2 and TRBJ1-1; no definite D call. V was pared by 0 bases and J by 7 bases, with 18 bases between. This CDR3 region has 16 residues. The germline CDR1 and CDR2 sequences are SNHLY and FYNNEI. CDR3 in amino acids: CASSEALLWLSGEAFF. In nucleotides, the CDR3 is TGTGCCAGCAGTGAAGCGCTTCTTTGGTTAAGCGGTGAAGCTTTCTTT.

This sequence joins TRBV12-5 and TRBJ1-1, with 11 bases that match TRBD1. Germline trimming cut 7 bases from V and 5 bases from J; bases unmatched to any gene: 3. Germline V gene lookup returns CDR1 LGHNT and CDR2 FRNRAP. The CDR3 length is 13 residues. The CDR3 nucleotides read TGTGCTAGTGCCGGGACAGGGGGGACTGAAGCTTTCTTT. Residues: CASAGTGGTEAFF.

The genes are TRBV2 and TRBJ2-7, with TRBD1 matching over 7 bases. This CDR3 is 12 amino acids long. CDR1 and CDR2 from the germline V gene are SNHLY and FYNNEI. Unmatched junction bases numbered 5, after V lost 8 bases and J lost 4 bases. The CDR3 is CASSGTVYEQYF. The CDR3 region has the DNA TGTGCCAGCTCCGGGACAGTTTACGAGCAGTACTTC.

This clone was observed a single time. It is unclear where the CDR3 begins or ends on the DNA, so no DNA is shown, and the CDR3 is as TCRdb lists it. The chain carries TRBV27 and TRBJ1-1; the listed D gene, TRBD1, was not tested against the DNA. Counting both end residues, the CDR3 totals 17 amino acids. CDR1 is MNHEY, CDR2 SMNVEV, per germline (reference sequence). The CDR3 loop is CASSSGTAISLDTEAFF.

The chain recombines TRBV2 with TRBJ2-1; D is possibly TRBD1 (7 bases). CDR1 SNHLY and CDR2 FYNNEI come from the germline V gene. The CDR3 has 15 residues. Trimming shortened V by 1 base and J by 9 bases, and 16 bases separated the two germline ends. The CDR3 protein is CASSEGDSFGGEQFF. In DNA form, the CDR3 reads TGTGCCAGCAGTGAAGGGGACAGCTTCGGGGGTGAGCAGTTCTTC.

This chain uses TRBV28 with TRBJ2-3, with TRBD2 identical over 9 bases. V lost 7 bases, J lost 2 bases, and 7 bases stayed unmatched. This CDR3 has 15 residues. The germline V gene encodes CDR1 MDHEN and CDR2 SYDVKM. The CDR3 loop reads CASMAAGGDTDTQYF. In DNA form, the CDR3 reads TGTGCCAGCATGGCCGCGGGAGGGGACACAGATACGCAGTATTTT.

DNA of the CDR3: TGCGCCAGCAGCCATAGACTAGCGGGAGGGGGTGAGCAGTTCTTC. Translating it yields CASSHRLAGGGEQFF. The chain has TRBV4-1 and TRBJ2-1; TRBD2 aligns across 14 bases. Germline V gives CDR1 MGHRA, CDR2 YSYEKL. This CDR3 is built from 15 residues. Germline trimming cut 3 bases from V and 9 bases from J; bases unmatched to any gene: 4.

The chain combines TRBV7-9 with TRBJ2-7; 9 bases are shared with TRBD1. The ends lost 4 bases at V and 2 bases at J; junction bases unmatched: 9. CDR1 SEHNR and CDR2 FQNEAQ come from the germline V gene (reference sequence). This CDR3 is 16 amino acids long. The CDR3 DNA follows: TGTGCCAGCAGCTCTGACCCGGGACAGGGACCCTACGAGCAGTACTTC. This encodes CASSSDPGQGPYEQYF. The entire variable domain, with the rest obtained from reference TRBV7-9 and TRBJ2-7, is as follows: DTGVSQNPRHKITKRGQNVTFRCDPISEHNRLYWYRQTLGQGPEFLTYFQNEAQLEKSRLLSDRFSAERPKGSFSTLEIQRTEQGDSAMYLCASSSDPGQGPYEQYFGPGTRLTVT.

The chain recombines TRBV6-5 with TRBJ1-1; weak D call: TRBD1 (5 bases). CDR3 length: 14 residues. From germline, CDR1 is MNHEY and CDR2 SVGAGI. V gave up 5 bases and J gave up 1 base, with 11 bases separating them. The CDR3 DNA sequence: TGTGCCAGCAGTATCTCCCAGGGGAACACTGAAGCTTTCTTT. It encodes CASSISQGNTEAFF.

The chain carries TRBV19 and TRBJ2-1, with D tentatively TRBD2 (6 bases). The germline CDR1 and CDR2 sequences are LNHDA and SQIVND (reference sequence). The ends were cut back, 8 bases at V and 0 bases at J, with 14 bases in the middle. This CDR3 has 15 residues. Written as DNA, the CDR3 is TGTGCCAGTGGCACGGAGGGGAGCTCCTACAATGAGCAGTTCTTC. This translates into CASGTEGSSYNEQFF.

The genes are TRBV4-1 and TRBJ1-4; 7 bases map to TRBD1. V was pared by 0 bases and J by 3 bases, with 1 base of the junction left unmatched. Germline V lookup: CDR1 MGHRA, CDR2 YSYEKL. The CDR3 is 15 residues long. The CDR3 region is CASSQEDRANEKLFF. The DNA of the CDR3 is TGCGCCAGCAGCCAAGAAGACAGGGCTAATGAAAAACTGTTTTTT.

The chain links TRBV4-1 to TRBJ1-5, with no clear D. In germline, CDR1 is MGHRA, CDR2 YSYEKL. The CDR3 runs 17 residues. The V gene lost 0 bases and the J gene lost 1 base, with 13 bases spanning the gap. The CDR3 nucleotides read TGCGCCAGCAGCCAAGAAAAGGAGATTTTGAGCAATCAGCCCCAGCATTTT. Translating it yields CASSQEKEILSNQPQHF.

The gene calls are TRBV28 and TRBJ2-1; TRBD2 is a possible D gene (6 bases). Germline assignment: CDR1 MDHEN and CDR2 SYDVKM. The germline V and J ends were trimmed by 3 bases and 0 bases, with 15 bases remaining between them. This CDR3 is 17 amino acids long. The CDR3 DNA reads TGTGCCAGCAGTTTCTGGGGGGAGCGGAGCTCCTACAATGAGCAGTTCTTC. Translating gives CASSFWGERSSYNEQFF.

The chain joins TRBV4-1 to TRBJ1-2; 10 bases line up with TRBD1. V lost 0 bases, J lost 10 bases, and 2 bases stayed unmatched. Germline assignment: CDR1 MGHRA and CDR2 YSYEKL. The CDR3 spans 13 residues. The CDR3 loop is CASSQDGTGDYTF. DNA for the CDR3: TGCGCCAGCAGCCAAGATGGGACAGGGGACTACACCTTC.

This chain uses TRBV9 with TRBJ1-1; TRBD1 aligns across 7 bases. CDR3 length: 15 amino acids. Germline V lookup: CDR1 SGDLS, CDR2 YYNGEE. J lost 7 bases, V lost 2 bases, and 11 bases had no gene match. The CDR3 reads CASSVYAGTDFEAFF. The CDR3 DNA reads TGTGCCAGCAGCGTTTACGCCGGGACAGACTTTGAAGCTTTCTTT.

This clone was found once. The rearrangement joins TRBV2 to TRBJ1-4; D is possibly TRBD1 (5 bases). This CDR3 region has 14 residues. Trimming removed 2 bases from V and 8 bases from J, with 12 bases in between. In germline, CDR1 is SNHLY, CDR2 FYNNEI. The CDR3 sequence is CASSERGEEEKLFF. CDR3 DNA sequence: TGTGCCAGCAGTGAACGGGGGGAGGAAGAAAAACTGTTTTTT. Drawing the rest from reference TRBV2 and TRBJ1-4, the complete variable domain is EPEVTQTPSHQVTQMGQEVILRCVPISNHLYFYWYRQILGQKVEFLVSFYNNEISEKSEIFDDQFSVERPDGSNFTLKIRSTKLEDSAMYFCASSERGEEEKLFFGSGTQLSVL.

The CDR3 loop is CASRGGTVRNEQFF. CDR3 DNA: TGTGCCAGCCGGGGCGGGACGGTGAGGAATGAGCAGTTCTTC. The J gene is TRBJ2-1, the V gene TRBV7-3, with D possibly being TRBD2 (6 bases). This CDR3 is 14 amino acids long. V gave up 8 bases and J gave up 7 bases, with 18 bases separating them. The germline gives CDR1 SGHTA, CDR2 FQGTGA.

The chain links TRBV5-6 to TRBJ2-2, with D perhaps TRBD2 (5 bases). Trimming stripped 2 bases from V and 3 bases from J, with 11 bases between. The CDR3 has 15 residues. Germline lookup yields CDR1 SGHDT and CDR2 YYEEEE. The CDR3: CASSFMRADTGELFF. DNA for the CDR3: TGTGCCAGCAGCTTTATGCGGGCTGACACCGGGGAGCTGTTTTTT. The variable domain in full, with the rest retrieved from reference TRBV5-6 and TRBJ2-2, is DAGVTQSPTHLIKTRGQQVTLRCSPKSGHDTVSWYQQALGQGPQFIFQYYEEEERQRGNFPDRFSGHQFPNYSSELNVNALLLGDSALYLCASSFMRADTGELFFGEGSRLTVL.

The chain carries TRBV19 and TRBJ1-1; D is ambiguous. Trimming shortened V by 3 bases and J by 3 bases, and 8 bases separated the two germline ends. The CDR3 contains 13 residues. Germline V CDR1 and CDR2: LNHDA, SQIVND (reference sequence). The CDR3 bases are TGTGCCAGTAGTATCCCCGGTTACACTGAAGCTTTCTTT. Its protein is CASSIPGYTEAFF.